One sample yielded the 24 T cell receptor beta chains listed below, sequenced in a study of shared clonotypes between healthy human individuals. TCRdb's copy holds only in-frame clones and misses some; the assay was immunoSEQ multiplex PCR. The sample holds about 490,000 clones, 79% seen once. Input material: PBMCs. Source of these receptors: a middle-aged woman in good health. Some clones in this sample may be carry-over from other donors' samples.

The CDR3 loop is CASSLATGSANTGELFF. For the CDR3, the DNA is TGTGCCAGCAGCTTGGCGACAGGTTCCGCGAACACCGGGGAGCTGTTTTTT. The V call is TRBV5-8, the J call TRBJ2-2; a possible D gene is TRBD1 (6 bases). The CDR3 runs 17 residues. Germline V gene lookup returns CDR1 SGHTS and CDR2 YDEGEE. The germline V and J ends were trimmed by 0 bases and 0 bases, with 12 bases remaining between them.

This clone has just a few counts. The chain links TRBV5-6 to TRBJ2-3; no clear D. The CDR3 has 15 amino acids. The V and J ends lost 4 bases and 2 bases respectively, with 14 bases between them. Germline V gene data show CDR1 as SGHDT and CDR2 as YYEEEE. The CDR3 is CASSETGLSTDTQYF. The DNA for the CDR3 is TGTGCCAGCAGCGAAACGGGCCTCTCCACAGATACGCAGTATTTT.

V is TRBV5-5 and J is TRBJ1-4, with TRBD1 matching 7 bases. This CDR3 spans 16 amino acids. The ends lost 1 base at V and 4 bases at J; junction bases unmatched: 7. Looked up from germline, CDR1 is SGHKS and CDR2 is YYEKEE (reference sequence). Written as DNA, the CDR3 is TGTGCCAGCAGCTTGCGGGGGACAGCAAGTAATGAAAAACTGTTTTTT. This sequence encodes CASSLRGTASNEKLFF.

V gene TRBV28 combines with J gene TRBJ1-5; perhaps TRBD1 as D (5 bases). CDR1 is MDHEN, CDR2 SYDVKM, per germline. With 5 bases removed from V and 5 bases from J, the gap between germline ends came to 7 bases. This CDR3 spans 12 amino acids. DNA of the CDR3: TGTGCCAGCAGTCAGGGTTATCAGCCCCAGCATTTT. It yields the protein CASSQGYQPQHF.

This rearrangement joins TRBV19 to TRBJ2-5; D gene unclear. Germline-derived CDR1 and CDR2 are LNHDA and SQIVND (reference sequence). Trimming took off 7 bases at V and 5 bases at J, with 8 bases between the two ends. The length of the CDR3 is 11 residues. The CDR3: CASTAGETQYF. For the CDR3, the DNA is TGTGCCAGTACGGCTGGGGAGACCCAGTACTTC.

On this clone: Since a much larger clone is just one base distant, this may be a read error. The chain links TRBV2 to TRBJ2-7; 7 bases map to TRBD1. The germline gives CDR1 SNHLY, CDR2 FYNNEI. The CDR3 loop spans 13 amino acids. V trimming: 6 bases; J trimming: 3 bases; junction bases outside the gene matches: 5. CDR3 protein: CASSPGQYYEQYF. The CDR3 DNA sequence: TGTGCCAGCAGCCCGGGACAGTACTACGAGCAGTACTTC.

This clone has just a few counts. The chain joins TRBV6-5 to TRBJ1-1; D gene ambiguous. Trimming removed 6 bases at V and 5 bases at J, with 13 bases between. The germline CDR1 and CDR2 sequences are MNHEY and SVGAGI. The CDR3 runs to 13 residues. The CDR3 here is CASRWRVRTEAFF. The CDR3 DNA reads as TGTGCCAGCAGGTGGCGGGTGCGAACTGAAGCTTTCTTT.

Written as DNA, the CDR3 is TGTGCCAGCAGGGCCCCAAACCGGCGAGGCCGAGAGACCCAGTACTTC. Translation gives CASRAPNRRGRETQYF. This rearrangement joins TRBV6-6 to TRBJ2-5; D is unresolved. Germline CDR1 and CDR2: MNHNY and SVGAGI (reference sequence). The CDR3 contains 16 residues. V dropped 6 bases and J dropped 4 bases, with 21 bases sitting between them.

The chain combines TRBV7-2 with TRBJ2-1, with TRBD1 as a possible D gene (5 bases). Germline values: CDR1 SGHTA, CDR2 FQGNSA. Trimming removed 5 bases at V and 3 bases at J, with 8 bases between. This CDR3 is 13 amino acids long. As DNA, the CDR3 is TGTGCCAGCAGCACGCAGGGCTACAATGAGCAGTTCTTC. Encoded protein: CASSTQGYNEQFF.

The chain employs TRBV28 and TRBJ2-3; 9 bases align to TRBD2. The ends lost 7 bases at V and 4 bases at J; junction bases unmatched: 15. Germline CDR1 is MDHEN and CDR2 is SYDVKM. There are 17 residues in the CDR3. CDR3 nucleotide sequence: TGTGCCAGCACCATAGCGGGAGTAGGGCGCGGTTCAGATACGCAGTATTTT. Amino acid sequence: CASTIAGVGRGSDTQYF.

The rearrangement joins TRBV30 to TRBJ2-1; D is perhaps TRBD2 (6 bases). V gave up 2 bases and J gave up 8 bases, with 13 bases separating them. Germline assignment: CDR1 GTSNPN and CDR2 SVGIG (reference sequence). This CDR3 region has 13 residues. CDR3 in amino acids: CAWSPGSWYEQFF. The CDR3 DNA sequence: TGTGCCTGGAGTCCCGGGAGCTGGTATGAGCAGTTCTTC.

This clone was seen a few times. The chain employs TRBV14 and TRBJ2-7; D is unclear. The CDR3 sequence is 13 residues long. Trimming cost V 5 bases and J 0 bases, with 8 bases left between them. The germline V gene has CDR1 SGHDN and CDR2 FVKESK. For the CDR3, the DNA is TGTGCCAGCAGCGCCGCGAACTCCTACGAGCAGTACTTC. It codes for CASSAANSYEQYF.

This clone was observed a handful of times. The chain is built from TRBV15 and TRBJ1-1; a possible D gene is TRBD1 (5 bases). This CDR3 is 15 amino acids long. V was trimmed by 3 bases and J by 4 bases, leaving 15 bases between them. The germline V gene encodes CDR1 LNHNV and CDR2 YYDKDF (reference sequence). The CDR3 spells CATSSRGQGSTEAFF. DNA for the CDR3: TGTGCCACCAGCAGTAGAGGGCAGGGTAGCACTGAAGCTTTCTTT.

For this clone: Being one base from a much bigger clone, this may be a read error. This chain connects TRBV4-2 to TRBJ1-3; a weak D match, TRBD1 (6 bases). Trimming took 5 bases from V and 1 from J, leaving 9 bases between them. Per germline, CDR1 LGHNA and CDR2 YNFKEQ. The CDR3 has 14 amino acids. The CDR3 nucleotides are TGTGCCAGCAGCTCGAGGGGGTCTGGAAACACCATATATTTT. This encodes CASSSRGSGNTIYF.

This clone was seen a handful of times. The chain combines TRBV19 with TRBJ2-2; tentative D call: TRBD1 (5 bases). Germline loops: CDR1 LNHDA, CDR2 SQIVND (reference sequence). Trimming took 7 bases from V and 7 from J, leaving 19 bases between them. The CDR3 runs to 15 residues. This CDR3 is CASTMGRSIGGELFF. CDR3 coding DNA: TGTGCCAGTACCATGGGGCGTAGTATCGGCGGGGAGCTGTTTTTT.

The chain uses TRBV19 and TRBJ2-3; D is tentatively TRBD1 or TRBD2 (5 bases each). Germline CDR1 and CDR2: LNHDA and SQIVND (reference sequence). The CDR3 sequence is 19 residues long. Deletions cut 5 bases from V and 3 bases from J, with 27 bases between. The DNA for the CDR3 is TGTGCCAGTAGTGGGAGCGGTCGAGGCAGGGTCGGGCGGACAGATACGCAGTATTTT. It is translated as CASSGSGRGRVGRTDTQYF.

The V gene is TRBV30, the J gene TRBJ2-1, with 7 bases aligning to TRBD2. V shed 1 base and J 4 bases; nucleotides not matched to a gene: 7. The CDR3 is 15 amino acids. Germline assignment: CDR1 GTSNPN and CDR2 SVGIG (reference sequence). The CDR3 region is CAWSAVAGGYNEQFF. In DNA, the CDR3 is TGTGCCTGGAGTGCGGTAGCCGGGGGGTACAATGAGCAGTTCTTC. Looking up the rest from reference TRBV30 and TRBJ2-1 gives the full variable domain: SQTIHQWPATLVQPVGSPLSLECTVEGTSNPNLYWYRQAAGRGLQLLFYSVGIGQISSEVPQNLSASRPQDRQFILSSKKLLLSDSGFYLCAWSAVAGGYNEQFFGPGTRLTVL.

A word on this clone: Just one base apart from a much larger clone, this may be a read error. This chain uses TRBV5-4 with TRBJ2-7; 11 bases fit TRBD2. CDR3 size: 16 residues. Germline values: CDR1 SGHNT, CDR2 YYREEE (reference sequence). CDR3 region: CASSPGGTSGTYEQHF. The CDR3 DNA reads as TGTGCCAGCAGCCCGGGCGGGACTAGCGGTACCTACGAGCAGCACTTC.

CDR3 region: CASSNNSPLHF. The CDR3 region has the DNA TGTGCCAGCAGCAACAATTCACCCCTCCACTTT. The V and J genes are TRBV7-2 and TRBJ1-6; the D is unclear. Trimming left V 5 bases short and J 7 bases short, with 3 bases between. CDR3 size: 11 residues. Germline-derived CDR1 and CDR2 are SGHTA and FQGNSA.

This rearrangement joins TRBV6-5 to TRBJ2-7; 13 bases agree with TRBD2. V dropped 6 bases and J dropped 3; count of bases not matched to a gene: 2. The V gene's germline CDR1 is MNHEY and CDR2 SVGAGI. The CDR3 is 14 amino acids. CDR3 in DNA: TGTGCCAGCAGCAGGACTAGCGGGAGCTACGAGCAGTACTTC. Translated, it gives CASSRTSGSYEQYF.

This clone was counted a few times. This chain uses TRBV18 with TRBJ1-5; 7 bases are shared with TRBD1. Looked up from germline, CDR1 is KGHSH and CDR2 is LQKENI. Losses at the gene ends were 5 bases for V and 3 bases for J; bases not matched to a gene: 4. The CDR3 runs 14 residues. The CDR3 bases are TGTGCCAGCTCATCAGGGGGTGACAATCAGCCCCAGCATTTT. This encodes CASSSGGDNQPQHF.

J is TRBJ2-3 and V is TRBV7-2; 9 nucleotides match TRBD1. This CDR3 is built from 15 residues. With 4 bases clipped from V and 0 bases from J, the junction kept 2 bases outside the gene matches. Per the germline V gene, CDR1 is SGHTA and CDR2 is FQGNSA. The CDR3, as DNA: TGTGCCAGCAGCTCCGGGACAGGGAGCACAGATACGCAGTATTTT. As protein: CASSSGTGSTDTQYF.

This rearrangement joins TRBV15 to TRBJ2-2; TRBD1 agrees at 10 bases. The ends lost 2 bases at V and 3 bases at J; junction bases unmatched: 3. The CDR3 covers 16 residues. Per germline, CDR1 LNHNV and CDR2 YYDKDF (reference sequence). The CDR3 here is CATSRLGTGDTGELFF. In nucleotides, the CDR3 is TGTGCCACCAGCAGACTAGGGACAGGGGACACCGGGGAGCTGTTTTTT. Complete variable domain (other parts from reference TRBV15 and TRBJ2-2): DAMVIQNPRYQVTQFGKPVTLSCSQTLNHNVMYWYQQKSSQAPKLLFHYYDKDFNNEADTPDNFQSRRPNTSFCFLDIRSPGLGDTAMYLCATSRLGTGDTGELFFGEGSRLTVL.

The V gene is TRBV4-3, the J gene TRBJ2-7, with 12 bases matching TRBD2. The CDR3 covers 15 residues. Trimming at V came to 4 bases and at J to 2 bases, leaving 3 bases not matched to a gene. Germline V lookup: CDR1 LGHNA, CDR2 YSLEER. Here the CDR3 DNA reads TGCGCCAGCAGCCCCACTAGCGGGAGGCCCTACGAGCAGTACTTC. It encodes CASSPTSGRPYEQYF.